One sample yielded the 25 T cell receptor beta chains listed below, sequenced in a study of immune evolution from preneoplasia to lung adenocarcinoma. The repertoire was sequenced with immunoSEQ multiplex PCR; TCRdb's copy has only in-frame clones and lacks some. In the table there are over 13,000 clones, 75% to 85% of which are singletons. Sequencing input: FFPE minimally invasive lung adenocarcinoma tissue. These TCRs come from a person aged 65-85 years with lung adenocarcinoma.

This clone has a single count. The chain links TRBV7-8 to TRBJ1-3; D is ambiguous. V gave up 5 bases and J gave up 4 bases, with 12 bases separating them. This CDR3 spans 14 amino acids. The V gene's germline CDR1 is SGHVS and CDR2 FQNEAQ. CDR3 residues: CASSIDTGGNTIYF. Written as DNA, the CDR3 is TGTGCCAGCAGCATAGATACGGGCGGAAACACCATATATTTT.

The chain links TRBV15 to TRBJ1-2; the match to TRBD1 covers 10 bases. The V segment lost 5 bases and the J segment 2 bases; nucleotides outside the gene matches: 5. The CDR3 runs 15 residues. Germline CDR1 LNHNV, CDR2 YYDKDF (reference sequence). This chain's CDR3 is CATSGWTGGNYGYTF. As DNA, the CDR3 is TGTGCCACCAGCGGATGGACAGGGGGGAACTATGGCTACACCTTC.

This clone has only a few counts. This chain joins TRBV11-3 and TRBJ2-1; D unresolved. This CDR3 contains 15 residues. The V and J ends lost 3 bases and 0 bases respectively, with 9 bases between them. Germline CDR1 SGHNT, CDR2 YENEEA. The CDR3 spells CASSFDPRSYNEQFF. The CDR3 region has the DNA TGTGCCAGCAGCTTCGACCCACGCTCCTACAATGAGCAGTTCTTC.

The chain recombines TRBV18 with TRBJ2-1; D gene uncertain. Germline V gives CDR1 KGHSH, CDR2 LQKENI. Trimming cost V 1 base and J 4 bases, with 11 bases left between them. The CDR3 loop spans 15 amino acids. The CDR3 protein is CASSPLTVGYNEQFF. CDR3 nucleotides: TGTGCCAGCTCACCACTTACGGTCGGATACAATGAGCAGTTCTTC.

The CDR3 sequence: CAWSTPGANVLTF. In nucleotides, the CDR3 is TGTGCCTGGAGCACTCCTGGGGCCAACGTCCTGACTTTC. This rearrangement joins TRBV30 to TRBJ2-6; the D is unclear. The ends were cut back, 3 bases at V and 2 bases at J, with 5 bases in the middle. Germline CDR1 GTSNPN, CDR2 SVGIG (reference sequence). The CDR3 has 13 amino acids.

This clone has just one count. The V and J genes are TRBV7-3 and TRBJ2-1, with D perhaps TRBD2 (6 bases). The CDR3 covers 16 residues. V shed 0 bases and J shed 0 bases, with 9 bases lying between them. Looked up from germline, CDR1 is SGHTA and CDR2 is FQGTGA. The CDR3 loop reads CASSLTWDSSYNEQFF. The CDR3 bases are TGTGCCAGCAGCTTAACGTGGGACTCCTCCTACAATGAGCAGTTCTTC.

The chain has TRBV6-1 and TRBJ1-5, with unresolved D. Trimming cost V 2 bases and J 0 bases, with 8 bases left between them. The CDR3 length is 15 residues. Germline CDR1 is MNHNS and CDR2 is SASEGT. CDR3 DNA: TGTGCCAGCAGTGAATTCCCCTCTAGCAATCAGCCCCAGCATTTT. This translates into CASSEFPSSNQPQHF.

This chain links TRBV7-2 with TRBJ2-3; 7 bases align to TRBD1. Germline V gives CDR1 SGHTA, CDR2 FQGNSA. The CDR3 spans 16 residues. V lost 2 bases, J lost 4 bases, and 9 bases stayed unmatched. CDR3 protein: CASSLWAGGFADTQYF. The CDR3 nucleotides are TGTGCCAGCAGCTTATGGGCAGGGGGTTTCGCAGATACGCAGTATTTT.

The chain has TRBV20-1 and TRBJ1-4; D not resolved. The germline gives CDR1 DFQATT, CDR2 SNEGSKA (reference sequence). Trimming removed 0 bases from V and 16 bases from J, with 12 bases in between. This CDR3 is 11 amino acids long. CDR3 sequence reads: CSARDLRAEFF. For the CDR3, the DNA is TGCAGTGCTAGAGATCTTCGTGCGGAGTTTTTT.

V usage is TRBV28 and J usage is TRBJ1-2; D ambiguous. V lost 5 bases, J lost 7 bases, and 11 bases lay in between. The CDR3 is 12 residues long. Germline-derived CDR1 and CDR2 are MDHEN and SYDVKM. CDR3 DNA: TGTGCCAGCAGTCCATTGGAGCGTGGCTACACCTTC. As protein: CASSPLERGYTF.

This clone showed up just a few times. This chain joins TRBV2 and TRBJ2-1, with D perhaps TRBD1 (5 bases). The CDR3 length is 14 residues. Germline V CDR1 and CDR2: SNHLY, FYNNEI. Trimming took off 4 bases at V and 5 bases at J, with 12 bases between the two ends. CDR3 sequence: CASSVPDMNNEQFF. The CDR3, as DNA: TGTGCCAGCAGTGTCCCGGACATGAACAATGAGCAGTTCTTC.

The V call is TRBV5-6, the J call TRBJ2-5; 7 bases agree with TRBD1. This CDR3 is 13 amino acids long. Germline V gene data show CDR1 as SGHDT and CDR2 as YYEEEE. J was trimmed by 4 bases and V by 5 bases; bases with no gene match: 5. CDR3 sequence: CASRGDSRETQYF. DNA for the CDR3: TGTGCCAGCAGGGGGGACAGTCGAGAGACCCAGTACTTC.

This clone showed up just once. The chain employs TRBV30 and TRBJ1-4; D is possibly TRBD1 (6 bases). This CDR3 is built from 19 residues. CDR1 is GTSNPN and CDR2 is SVGIG in the germline V gene (reference sequence). V was trimmed by 5 bases and J by 3 bases, leaving 28 bases between them. The CDR3 here is CAWEGRDNIHSEANEKLFF. The DNA of the CDR3 is TGTGCCTGGGAGGGACGGGACAATATTCACTCAGAGGCTAATGAAAAACTGTTTTTT.

There are a few counts of this clone. The CDR3 loop is CASSLRGGSTSELHF. CDR3 sequence (DNA): TGTGCCAGCAGCTTACGAGGGGGTTCTACCTCCGAACTCCACTTT. The chain recombines TRBV11-1 with TRBJ1-6; D is perhaps TRBD1 (6 bases). Trimming removed 2 bases from V and 16 bases from J, with 21 bases in between. CDR3 length: 15 residues. Germline CDR1 and CDR2: SGHAT and FQDESV (reference sequence).

About this clone itself: Germline and junction disagree at one end, which may indicate a read error. V usage is TRBV4-1 and J usage is TRBJ2-5, with TRBD1 matching over 7 bases. The CDR3 spans 14 residues. Germline V lookup: CDR1 MGHRA, CDR2 YSYEKL. The CDR3 loop is CASSQVDREETQYF. The CDR3 DNA reads as TGCGCCAGCAGCCAAGTTGACAGGGAAGAGACCCAATACTTC.

The chain joins TRBV19 to TRBJ1-1, with D uncertain. The CDR3 extends over 15 amino acids. Deletions cut 5 bases from V and 0 bases from J, with 13 bases between. Germline lookup yields CDR1 LNHDA and CDR2 SQIVND (reference sequence). The DNA for the CDR3 is TGTGCCAGTAGTCCCCATTGGGGTATGAACACTGAAGCTTTCTTT. Translation gives CASSPHWGMNTEAFF.

V gene TRBV28 combines with J gene TRBJ1-5, with TRBD1 matching 7 bases. Germline V gene sequence: CDR1 MDHEN, CDR2 SYDVKM. V shed 8 bases, J shed 2 bases, and the junction held 6 bases outside the gene matches. The CDR3 has 14 amino acids. The CDR3 DNA is TGTGCCAGCCGACAGGGCTTAGGCAATCAGCCCCAGCATTTT. Translating gives CASRQGLGNQPQHF.

This clone appeared once. The J gene is TRBJ2-7, the V gene TRBV29-1, with D perhaps given as TRBD1 or TRBD2 (5 bases each). CDR1 SQVTM and CDR2 ANQGSEA come from the germline V gene. Trimming left V 4 bases short and J 2 bases short, with 9 bases between. The CDR3 totals 12 residues. CDR3 amino acids: CSVGGSPYEQYF. DNA of the CDR3: TGCAGCGTTGGGGGGTCCCCCTACGAGCAGTACTTC.

The chain has TRBV7-9 and TRBJ1-2, with TRBD1 as a possible D gene (5 bases). CDR3 length: 16 amino acids. The germline CDR1 and CDR2 sequences are SEHNR and FQNEAQ (reference sequence). The V and J ends lost 0 bases and 6 bases respectively, with 17 bases between them. The CDR3 DNA reads as TGTGCCAGCAGCTTAGCAGGGGCAGGTCTCACGGATGGCTACACCTTC. It is translated as CASSLAGAGLTDGYTF.

This rearrangement joins TRBV7-6 to TRBJ2-2; the match to TRBD2 covers 12 bases. The V gene's germline CDR1 is SGHVS and CDR2 FNYEAQ. CDR3 length: 17 residues. The V segment lost 4 bases and the J segment 3 bases; nucleotides outside the gene matches: 6. CDR3 sequence reads: CASSSSLAGGDTGELFF. The CDR3 region has the DNA TGTGCCAGCAGCTCCTCACTAGCGGGAGGCGACACCGGGGAGCTGTTTTTT. Combining the CDR3 with reference TRBV7-6 and TRBJ2-2 gives the whole variable domain GAGVSQSPRYKVTKRGQDVALRCDPISGHVSLYWYRQALGQGPEFLTYFNYEAQQDKSGLPNDRFSAERPEGSISTLTIQRTEQRDSAMYRCASSSSLAGGDTGELFFGEGSRLTVL.

This sequence joins TRBV28 and TRBJ1-1; D is unclear. The CDR3 has 11 amino acids. The germline gives CDR1 MDHEN, CDR2 SYDVKM. V was cut by 6 bases and J by 5 bases, with 7 bases left in between. CDR3 sequence (DNA): TGTGCCAGCAGGATTTTGACTGAAGCTTTCTTT. This codes for CASRILTEAFF.

The V gene is TRBV2, the J gene TRBJ1-5; D unclear. The germline gives CDR1 SNHLY, CDR2 FYNNEI. The CDR3 has 16 amino acids. V lost 2 bases to trimming and J lost 1 base, with 12 bases between them. In DNA, the CDR3 is TGTGCCAGCAGTGAACAGTCGGGCTTAAGCAATCAGCCCCAGCATTTT. It is translated as CASSEQSGLSNQPQHF.

The J gene is TRBJ1-4, the V gene TRBV5-4; D not resolved. V shed 0 bases and J shed 5 bases, with 5 bases lying between them. The CDR3 is made up of 13 amino acids. Germline-derived CDR1 and CDR2 are SGHNT and YYREEE (reference sequence). The chain's CDR3 is CASSLDGNEKLFF. The CDR3 DNA reads as TGTGCCAGCAGCTTGGACGGGAATGAAAAACTGTTTTTT.

The chain is built from TRBV9 and TRBJ2-7, with TRBD2 identical over 11 bases. This CDR3 spans 18 amino acids. V lost 0 bases and J lost 0; bases outside the gene matches: 8. Germline CDR1 SGDLS, CDR2 YYNGEE. DNA for the CDR3: TGTGCCAGCAGCGTAGGACTAGCGGGATCTGCCGGCTCCTACGAGCAGTACTTC. It specifies CASSVGLAGSAGSYEQYF.

The CDR3 DNA reads as TGCGCCAGCAGCCAGGACAGGGCAACCTACAATGAGCAGTTCTTC. Protein: CASSQDRATYNEQFF. This chain connects TRBV4-1 to TRBJ2-1, with 8 bases matching TRBD1. J gave up 2 bases and V 3 bases, and 3 bases lay outside the gene matches. This CDR3 comprises 15 residues. Germline V gene data show CDR1 as MGHRA and CDR2 as YSYEKL.